Listed here is a single TCR beta chain. Its antigen is currently unknown. The CDR3 is made up of 14 amino acids. V was cut by 4 bases and J by 1 base, with 10 bases left in between. Germline V gene data show CDR1 as MNHEY and CDR2 as SMNVEV (reference sequence). The sample is drawn from a study of T cell responses to AZD1222 COVID-19 vaccine. General observations from the study: Reportedly, nearly half the spike-specific TCRs target unmutated variant regions. Spike-specific TCR breadth and depth grew following two AZD1222 doses.

Generated by immunoSEQ multiplex PCR, the TCRdb table keeps only in-frame clones and is missing some. This table holds 100,000 to 150,000 clones, approximately 91% found once. This receptor was obtained from an adult who received the AZD1222 COVID-19 vaccine. The chain recombines TRBV27 with TRBJ1-1; possibly TRBD1 for D (6 bases). This material consisted of peripheral blood, taken 28 days after the second AZD1222 dose. The CDR3 is CASSWGRGNTEAFF. Here the CDR3 DNA reads TGTGCCAGCAGTTGGGGGCGGGGGAACACTGAAGCTTTCTTT.